Given below is one T cell receptor (beta chain) in context. These data come from a study of blood T cell repertoires in COVID-19. Study information: Samples came from the United States, Italy and Spain, spanning acute and convalescent COVID-19. PBMCs, B-cell-depleted T cells, or T cells provided the cDNA or gDNA that made up the material.

The CDR3 loop spans 16 amino acids. Looked up from germline, CDR1 is LGHNA and CDR2 is YNFKEQ. Trimming at V came to 0 bases and at J to 2 bases, leaving 5 bases not matched to a gene. Under the authors' procedure: Amplification with reference gene primers provided the estimates of nucleated cell counts. Clones were read by immunoSEQ multiplex PCR, and TCRdb kept only the in-frame ones, dropping some. V, J and clone size are taken as reported in that table, and D and trimming were inferred from the DNA itself. The sample yields 200,000 to 250,000 clones, 80% to 90% seen once. Sequencing was carried out using peripheral blood. The V and J genes are TRBV4-2 and TRBJ1-1; 8 bases map to TRBD1. This TCR came from a man between 18 and 29 years old with active or convalescent COVID-19. The CDR3 DNA reads as TGTGCCAGCAGCCAAGACCCCCAGGGGGCCAACACTGAAGCTTTCTTT. Translation gives CASSQDPQGANTEAFF.